This T cell receptor (beta chain) was found in a study of Tregs in tolerant kidney transplant recipients. The J segment lost 6 bases and the V segment lost 5 bases, leaving 12 bases of the junction unmatched. Germline V CDR1 and CDR2: MNHEY, SMNVEV (reference sequence). The CDR3 totals 16 residues. The data were produced by immunoSEQ multiplex PCR, yet TCRdb's version contains in-frame clones alone and is incomplete. The sample holds more than 95,000 clones; 92% are singletons and the top ten take nearly 0.6%. CD4+CD25+CD127- Tregs, CD4+CD25- non-Tregs, CD4 and CD8 cells were sorted. The receptor comes from a human donor in good health. Input material: CD4+ T cells from blood. The chain employs TRBV27 and TRBJ2-1; 8 bases line up with TRBD2. CDR3 sequence (DNA): TGTGCCAGCAGTCGGATTAGCGGGAATGCGGGCAATGAGCAGTTCTTC. Translating it yields CASSRISGNAGNEQFF.